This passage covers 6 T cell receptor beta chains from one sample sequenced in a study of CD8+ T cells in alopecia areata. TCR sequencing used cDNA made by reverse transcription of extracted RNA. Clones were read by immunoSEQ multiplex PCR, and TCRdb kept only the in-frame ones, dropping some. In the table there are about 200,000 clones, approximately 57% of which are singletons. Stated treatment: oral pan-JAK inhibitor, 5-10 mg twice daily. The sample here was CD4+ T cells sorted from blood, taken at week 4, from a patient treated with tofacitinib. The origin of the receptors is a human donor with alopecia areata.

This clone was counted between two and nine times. The CDR3 sequence: CASSPAQETQYF. CDR3 in DNA: TGTGCCAGCTCACCGGCCCAAGAGACCCAGTACTTC. The gene calls are TRBV18 and TRBJ2-5; D ambiguous. The CDR3 spans 12 residues. From germline, CDR1 is KGHSH and CDR2 LQKENI. V lost 3 bases and J 1 base, leaving 3 bases between the germline ends.

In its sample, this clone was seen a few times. The CDR3: CASSQAGGLAGNQETQYF. The DNA of the CDR3 is TGTGCCAGCAGCCAAGCGGGGGGACTAGCGGGGAATCAAGAGACCCAGTACTTC. J is TRBJ2-5 and V is TRBV4-2; TRBD2 matches at 13 bases. This CDR3 is 18 amino acids long. CDR1 and CDR2 from the germline V gene are LGHNA and YNFKEQ. Losses at the gene ends were 1 base for V and 2 bases for J; bases not matched to a gene: 7.

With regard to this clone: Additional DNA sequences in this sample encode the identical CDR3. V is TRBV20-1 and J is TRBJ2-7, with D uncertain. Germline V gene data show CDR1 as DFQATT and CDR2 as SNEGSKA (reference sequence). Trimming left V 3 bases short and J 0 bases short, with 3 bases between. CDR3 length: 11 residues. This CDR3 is CSASGSYEQYF. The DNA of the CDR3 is TGCAGTGCTAGCGGCTCCTACGAGCAGTACTTC.

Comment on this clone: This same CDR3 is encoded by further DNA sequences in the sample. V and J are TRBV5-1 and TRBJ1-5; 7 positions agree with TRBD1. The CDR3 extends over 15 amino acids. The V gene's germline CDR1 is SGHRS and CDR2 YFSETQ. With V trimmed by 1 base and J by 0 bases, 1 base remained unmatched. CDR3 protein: CASSLTGDSNQPQHF. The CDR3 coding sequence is TGCGCCAGCAGCTTGACAGGGGATAGCAATCAGCCCCAGCATTTT. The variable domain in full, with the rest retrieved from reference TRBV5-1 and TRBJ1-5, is KAGVTQTPRYLIKTRGQQVTLSCSPISGHRSVSWYQQTPGQGLQFLFEYFSETQRNKGNFPGRFSGRQFSNSRSEMNVSTLELGDSALYLCASSLTGDSNQPQHFGDGTRLSIL.

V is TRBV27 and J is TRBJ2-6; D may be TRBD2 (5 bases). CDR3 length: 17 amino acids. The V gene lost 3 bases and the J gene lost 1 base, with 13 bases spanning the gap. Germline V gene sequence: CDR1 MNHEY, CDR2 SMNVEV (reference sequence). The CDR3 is CASSLRVPRSGANVLTF. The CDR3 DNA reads TGTGCCAGCAGTTTGCGGGTCCCCCGATCTGGGGCCAACGTCCTGACTTTC.

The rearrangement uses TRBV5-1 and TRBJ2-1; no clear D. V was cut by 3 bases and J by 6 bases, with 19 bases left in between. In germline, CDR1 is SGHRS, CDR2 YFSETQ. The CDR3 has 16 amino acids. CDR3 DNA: TGCGCCAGCAGCTACGTGCCCGTAAATCAGGTCAATGAGCAGTTCTTC. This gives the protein CASSYVPVNQVNEQFF.